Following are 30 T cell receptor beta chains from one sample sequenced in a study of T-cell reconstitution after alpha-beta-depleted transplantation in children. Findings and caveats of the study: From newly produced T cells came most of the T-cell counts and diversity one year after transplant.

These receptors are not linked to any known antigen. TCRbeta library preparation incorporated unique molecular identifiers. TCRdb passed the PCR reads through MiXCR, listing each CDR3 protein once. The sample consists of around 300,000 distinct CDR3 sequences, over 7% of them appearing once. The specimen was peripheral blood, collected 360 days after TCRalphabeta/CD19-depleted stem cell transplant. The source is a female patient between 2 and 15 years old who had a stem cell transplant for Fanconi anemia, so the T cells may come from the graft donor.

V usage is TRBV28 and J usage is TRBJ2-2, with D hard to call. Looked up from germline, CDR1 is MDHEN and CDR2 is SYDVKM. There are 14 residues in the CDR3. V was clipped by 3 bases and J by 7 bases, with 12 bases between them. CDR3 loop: CASSFITELGELFF. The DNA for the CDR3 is TGTGCCAGCAGTTTCATCACGGAACTCGGGGAGCTGTTTTTT. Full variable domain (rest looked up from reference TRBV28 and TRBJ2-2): DVKVTQSSRYLVKRTGEKVFLECVQDMDHENMFWYRQDPGLGLRLIYFSYDVKMKEKGDIPEGYSVSREKKERFSLILESASTNQTSMYLCASSFITELGELFFGEGSRLTVL.

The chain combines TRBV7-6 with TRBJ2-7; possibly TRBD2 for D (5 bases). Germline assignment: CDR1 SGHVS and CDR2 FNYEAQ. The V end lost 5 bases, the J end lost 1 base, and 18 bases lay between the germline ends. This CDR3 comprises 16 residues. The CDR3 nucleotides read TGTGCCAGCAGCCCCAACGGAGCGGTCCCATCCTACGAGCAGTACTTC. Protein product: CASSPNGAVPSYEQYF.

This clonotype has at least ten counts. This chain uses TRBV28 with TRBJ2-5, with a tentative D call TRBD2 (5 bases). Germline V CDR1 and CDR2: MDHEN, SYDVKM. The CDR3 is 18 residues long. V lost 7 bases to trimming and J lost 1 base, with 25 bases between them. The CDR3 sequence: CASTDKGVRDSPQETQYF. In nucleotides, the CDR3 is TGTGCCAGCACCGACAAAGGTGTGAGGGATTCCCCCCAAGAGACCCAGTACTTC.

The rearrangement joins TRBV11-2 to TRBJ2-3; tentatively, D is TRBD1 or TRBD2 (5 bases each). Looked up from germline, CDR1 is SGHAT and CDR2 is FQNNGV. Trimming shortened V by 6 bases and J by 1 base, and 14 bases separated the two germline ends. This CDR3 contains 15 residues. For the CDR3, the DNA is TGTGCCAGCAGTCACCGGAGAGGGGGCACAGATACGCAGTATTTT. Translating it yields CASSHRRGGTDTQYF.

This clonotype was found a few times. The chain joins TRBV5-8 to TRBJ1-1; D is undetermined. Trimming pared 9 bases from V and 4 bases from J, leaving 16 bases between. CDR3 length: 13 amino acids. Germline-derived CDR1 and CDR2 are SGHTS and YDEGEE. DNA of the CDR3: TGTGCCACCACTCTTATTGGGAGCACTGAAGCTTTCTTT. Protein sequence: CATTLIGSTEAFF. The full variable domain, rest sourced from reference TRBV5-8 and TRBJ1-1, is EAGVTQSPTHLIKTRGQQATLRCSPISGHTSVYWYQQALGLGLQFLLWYDEGEERNRGNFPPRFSGRQFPNYSSELNVNALELEDSALYLCATTLIGSTEAFFGQGTRLTVV.

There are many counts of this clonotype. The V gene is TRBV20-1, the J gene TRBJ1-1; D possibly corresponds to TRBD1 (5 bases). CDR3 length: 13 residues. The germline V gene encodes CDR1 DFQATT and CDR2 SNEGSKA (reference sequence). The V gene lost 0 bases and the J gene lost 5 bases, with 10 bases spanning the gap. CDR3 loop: CSARETGNTEAFF. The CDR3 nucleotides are TGCAGTGCTAGAGAAACAGGTAATACTGAAGCTTTCTTT.

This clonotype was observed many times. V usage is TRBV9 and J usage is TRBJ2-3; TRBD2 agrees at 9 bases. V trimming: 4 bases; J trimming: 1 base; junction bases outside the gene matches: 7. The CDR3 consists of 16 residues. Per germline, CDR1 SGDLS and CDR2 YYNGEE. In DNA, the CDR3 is TGTGCCAGCAGCCCAAGGAGGACTAGCGGCACAGATACGCAGTATTTT. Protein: CASSPRRTSGTDTQYF.

CDR3 protein: CASSPSGQGNTGELFF. The DNA for the CDR3 is TGTGCCAGCTCACCTAGCGGACAGGGGAACACCGGGGAGCTGTTTTTT. The genes are TRBV18 and TRBJ2-2, with 8 nucleotides matching TRBD1. The germline V gene encodes CDR1 KGHSH and CDR2 LQKENI. This CDR3 comprises 16 residues. After removal of 3 bases from V and 1 base from J, the junction contained 4 bases not matched to a gene.

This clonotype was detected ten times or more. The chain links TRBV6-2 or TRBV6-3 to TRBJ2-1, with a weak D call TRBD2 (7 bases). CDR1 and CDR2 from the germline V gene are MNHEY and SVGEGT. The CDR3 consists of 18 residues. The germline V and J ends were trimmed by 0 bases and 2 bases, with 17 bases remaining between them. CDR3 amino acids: CASSYSRGGPITYNEQFF. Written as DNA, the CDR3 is TGTGCCAGCAGTTACTCGAGGGGGGGGCCGATCACCTACAATGAGCAGTTCTTC.

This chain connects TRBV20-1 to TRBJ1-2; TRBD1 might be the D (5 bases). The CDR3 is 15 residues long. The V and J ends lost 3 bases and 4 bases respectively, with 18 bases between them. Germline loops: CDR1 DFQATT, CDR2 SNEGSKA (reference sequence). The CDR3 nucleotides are TGCAGTGCTAGCCGTATGAGGGGACGCCTCTATGGCTACACCTTC. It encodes CSASRMRGRLYGYTF.

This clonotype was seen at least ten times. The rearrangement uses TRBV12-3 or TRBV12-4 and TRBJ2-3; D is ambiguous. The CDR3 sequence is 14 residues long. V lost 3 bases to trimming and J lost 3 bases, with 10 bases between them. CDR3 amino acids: CASSFSAYTDTQYF. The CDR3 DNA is TGTGCCAGCAGTTTCTCGGCTTATACAGATACGCAGTATTTT.

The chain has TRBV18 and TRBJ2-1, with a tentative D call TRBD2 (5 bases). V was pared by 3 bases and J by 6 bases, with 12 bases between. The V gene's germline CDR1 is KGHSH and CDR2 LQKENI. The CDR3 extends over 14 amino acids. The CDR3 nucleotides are TGTGCCAGCTCACCCCCCTCGGGGTTCAATGAGCAGTTCTTC. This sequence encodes CASSPPSGFNEQFF.

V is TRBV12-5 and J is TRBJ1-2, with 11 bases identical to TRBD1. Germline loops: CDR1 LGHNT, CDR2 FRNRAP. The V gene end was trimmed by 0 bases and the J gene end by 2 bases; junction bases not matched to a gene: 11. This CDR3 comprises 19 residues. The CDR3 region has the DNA TGTGCTAGTGGTTTGGTTCTTGGACAGGGGGCGAGATCCAACTATGGCTACACCTTC. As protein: CASGLVLGQGARSNYGYTF. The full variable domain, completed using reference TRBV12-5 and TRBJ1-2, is DARVTQTPRHKVTEMGQEVTMRCQPILGHNTVFWYRQTMMQGLELLAYFRNRAPLDDSGMPKDRFSAEMPDATLATLKIQPSEPRDSAVYFCASGLVLGQGARSNYGYTFGSGTRLTVV.

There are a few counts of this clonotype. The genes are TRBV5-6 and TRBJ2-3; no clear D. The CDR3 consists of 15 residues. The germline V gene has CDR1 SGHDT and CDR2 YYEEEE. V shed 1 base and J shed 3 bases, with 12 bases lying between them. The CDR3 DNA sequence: TGTGCCAGCAGCTTGATAGGGATGTCAACAGATACGCAGTATTTT. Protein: CASSLIGMSTDTQYF.

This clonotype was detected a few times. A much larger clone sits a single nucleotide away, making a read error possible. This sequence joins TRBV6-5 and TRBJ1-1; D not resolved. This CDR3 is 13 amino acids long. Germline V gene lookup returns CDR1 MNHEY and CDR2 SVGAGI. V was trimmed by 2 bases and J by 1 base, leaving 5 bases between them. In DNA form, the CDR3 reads TGTGCCAGCAGTTACGCCCCGAACACTGAAGCTTTCTTT. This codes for CASSYAPNTEAFF.

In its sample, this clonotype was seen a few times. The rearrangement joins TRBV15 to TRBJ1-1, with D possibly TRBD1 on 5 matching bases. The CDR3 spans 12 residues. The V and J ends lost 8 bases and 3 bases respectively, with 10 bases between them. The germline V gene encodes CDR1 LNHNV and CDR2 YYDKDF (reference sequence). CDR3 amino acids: CATAQGYTEAFF. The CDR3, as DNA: TGTGCCACCGCGCAGGGCTACACTGAAGCTTTCTTT.

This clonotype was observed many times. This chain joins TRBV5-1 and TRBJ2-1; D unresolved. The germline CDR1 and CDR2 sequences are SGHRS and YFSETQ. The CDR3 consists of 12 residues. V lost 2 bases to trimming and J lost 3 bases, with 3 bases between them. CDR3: CASSFDYNEQFF. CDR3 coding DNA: TGCGCCAGCAGCTTCGACTACAATGAGCAGTTCTTC.

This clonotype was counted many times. Written as DNA, the CDR3 is TGTGCCAGCAGTGGGACAGGTTATTCACCCCTCCACTTT. Encoded protein: CASSGTGYSPLHF. V and J are TRBV2 and TRBJ1-6; 7 bases line up with TRBD1. The CDR3 has 13 amino acids. Germline V gene data show CDR1 as SNHLY and CDR2 as FYNNEI. The trim removed 4 bases at V and 8 bases at J, leaving 2 bases unmatched.

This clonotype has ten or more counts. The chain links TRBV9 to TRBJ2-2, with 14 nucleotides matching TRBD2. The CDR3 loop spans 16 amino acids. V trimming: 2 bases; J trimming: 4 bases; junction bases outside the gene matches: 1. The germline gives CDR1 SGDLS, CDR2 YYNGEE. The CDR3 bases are TGTGCCAGCAGCGTGACTAGCGGGGGGGCCACCGGGGAGCTGTTTTTT. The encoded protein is CASSVTSGGATGELFF.

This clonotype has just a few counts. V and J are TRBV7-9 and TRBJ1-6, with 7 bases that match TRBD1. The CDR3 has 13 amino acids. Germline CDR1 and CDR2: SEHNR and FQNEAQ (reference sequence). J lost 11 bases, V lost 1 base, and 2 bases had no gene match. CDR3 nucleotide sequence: TGTGCCAGCAGCTTAGACCAGGGGGCACCCCTCCACTTT. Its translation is CASSLDQGAPLHF.

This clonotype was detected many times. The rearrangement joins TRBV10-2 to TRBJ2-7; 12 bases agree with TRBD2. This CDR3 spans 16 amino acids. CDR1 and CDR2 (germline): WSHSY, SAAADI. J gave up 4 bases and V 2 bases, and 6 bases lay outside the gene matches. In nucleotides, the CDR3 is TGCGCCAGCAGTGAGCTACTAGCGGGAGGCTCGTACGAGCAGTACTTC. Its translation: CASSELLAGGSYEQYF.

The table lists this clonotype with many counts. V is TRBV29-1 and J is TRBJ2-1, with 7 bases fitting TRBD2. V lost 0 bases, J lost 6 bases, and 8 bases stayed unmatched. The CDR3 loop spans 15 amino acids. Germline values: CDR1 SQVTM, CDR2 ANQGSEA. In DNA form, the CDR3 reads TGCAGCGTTGAAGACGGGGGAGGGGCGGGCAATGAGCAGTTCTTC. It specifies CSVEDGGGAGNEQFF.

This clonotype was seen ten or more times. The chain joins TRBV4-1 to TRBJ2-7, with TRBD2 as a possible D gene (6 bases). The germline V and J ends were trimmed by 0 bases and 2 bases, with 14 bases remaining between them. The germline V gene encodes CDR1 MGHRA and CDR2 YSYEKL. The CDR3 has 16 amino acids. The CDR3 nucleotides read TGCGCCAGCAGCCAAGATTTTCGGGAGTTCGCCTACGAGCAGTACTTC. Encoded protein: CASSQDFREFAYEQYF.

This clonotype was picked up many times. CDR3 in amino acids: CASSRDRGETEAFF. CDR3 nucleotide sequence: TGTGCCAGCAGCAGGGACAGGGGGGAGACTGAAGCTTTCTTT. V and J are TRBV2 and TRBJ1-1; 11 positions agree with TRBD1. This CDR3 region has 14 residues. Trimming at V came to 6 bases and at J to 5 bases, leaving 5 bases not matched to a gene. Germline values: CDR1 SNHLY, CDR2 FYNNEI.

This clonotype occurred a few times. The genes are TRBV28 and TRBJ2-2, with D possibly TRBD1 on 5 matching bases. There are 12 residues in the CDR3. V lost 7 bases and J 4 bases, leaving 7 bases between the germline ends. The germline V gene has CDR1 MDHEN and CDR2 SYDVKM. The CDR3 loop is CASIDSTGELFF. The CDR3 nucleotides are TGTGCCAGCATAGACAGCACCGGGGAGCTGTTTTTT.

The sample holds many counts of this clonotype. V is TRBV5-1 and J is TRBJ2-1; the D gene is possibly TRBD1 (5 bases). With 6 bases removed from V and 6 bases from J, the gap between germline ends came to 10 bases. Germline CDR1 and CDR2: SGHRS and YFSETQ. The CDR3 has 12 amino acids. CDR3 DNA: TGCGCCAGCAAGCAGGGTGGCAATGAGCAGTTCTTC. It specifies CASKQGGNEQFF.

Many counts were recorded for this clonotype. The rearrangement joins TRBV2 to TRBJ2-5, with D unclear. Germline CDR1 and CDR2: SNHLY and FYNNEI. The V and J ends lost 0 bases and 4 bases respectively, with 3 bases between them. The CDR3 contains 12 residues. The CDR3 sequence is CASSEARETQYF. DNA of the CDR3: TGTGCCAGCAGTGAAGCGCGAGAGACCCAGTACTTC.

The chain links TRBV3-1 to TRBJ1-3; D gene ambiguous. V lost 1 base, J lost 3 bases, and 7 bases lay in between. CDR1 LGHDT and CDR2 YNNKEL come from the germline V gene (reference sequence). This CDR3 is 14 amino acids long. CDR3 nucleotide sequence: TGTGCCAGCAGCCAAGGCACTTTTGGAAACACCATATATTTT. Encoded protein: CASSQGTFGNTIYF.

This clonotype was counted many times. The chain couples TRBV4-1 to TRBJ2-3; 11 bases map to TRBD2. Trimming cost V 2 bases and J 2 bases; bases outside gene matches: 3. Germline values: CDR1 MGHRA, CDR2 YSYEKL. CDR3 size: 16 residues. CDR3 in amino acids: CASSQLGLAVTDTQYF. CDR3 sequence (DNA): TGCGCCAGCAGCCAACTGGGACTAGCGGTCACAGATACGCAGTATTTT.

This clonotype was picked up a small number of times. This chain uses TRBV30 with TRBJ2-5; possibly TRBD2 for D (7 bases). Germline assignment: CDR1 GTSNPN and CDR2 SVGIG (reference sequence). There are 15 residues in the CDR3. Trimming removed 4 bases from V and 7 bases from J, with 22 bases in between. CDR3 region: CAWTIGGALGATQYF. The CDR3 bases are TGTGCCTGGACCATAGGGGGGGCCCTTGGAGCGACCCAGTACTTC. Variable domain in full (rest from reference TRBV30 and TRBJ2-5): SQTIHQWPATLVQPVGSPLSLECTVEGTSNPNLYWYRQAAGRGLQLLFYSVGIGQISSEVPQNLSASRPQDRQFILSSKKLLLSDSGFYLCAWTIGGALGATQYFGPGTRLLVL.